These 5 T cell receptor beta chains were all obtained from the same sample, sequenced in a study of OX40 agonist ivuxolimab in advanced cancers. Assay: immunoSEQ multiplex PCR; the TCRdb copy retains only in-frame clones and omits some. The table lists about 53,000 clones, roughly 83% of them singletons. Sequenced here: CD4+ or CD8+ T cells sorted from blood, sampled in a trial of the OX40 agonist ivuxolimab. These receptors were taken from an adult with an advanced solid tumor such as melanoma, head and neck, liver or kidney cancer.

This chain uses TRBV7-9 with TRBJ2-7; D is unclear. The V gene lost 2 bases and the J gene lost 1 base, with 3 bases spanning the gap. CDR1 and CDR2 from the germline V gene are SEHNR and FQNEAQ (reference sequence). The CDR3 consists of 12 residues. This CDR3 reads CASSLQSYEQYF. The CDR3 region has the DNA TGTGCCAGCAGCTTACAGTCCTACGAGCAGTACTTC.

V is TRBV6-5 and J is TRBJ2-2; no clear D. Germline values: CDR1 MNHEY, CDR2 SVGAGI. Trimming removed 10 bases from V and 2 bases from J, with 14 bases in between. This CDR3 contains 14 residues. The CDR3 reads CATLIADNTGELFF. CDR3 DNA sequence: TGTGCCACGTTAATAGCTGATAACACCGGGGAGCTGTTTTTT.

This clone was seen more than once but under ten times. The J gene is TRBJ2-5, the V gene TRBV5-1; 11 bases line up with TRBD1. This CDR3 contains 15 residues. V gave up 0 bases and J gave up 5 bases; unmatched junction bases: 3. Germline CDR1 and CDR2: SGHRS and YFSETQ. The chain's CDR3 is CASSLGTGGGETQYF. CDR3 nucleotide sequence: TGCGCCAGCAGCTTGGGGACAGGGGGCGGGGAGACCCAGTACTTC.

This CDR3 reads CASSLVSSEGTDTQYF. The CDR3 nucleotides are TGTGCCAGCAGCTTGGTTTCTAGCGAGGGCACAGATACGCAGTATTTT. The chain uses TRBV5-6 and TRBJ2-3; tentative D call: TRBD2 (6 bases). The CDR3 sequence is 16 residues long. Trimming took 0 bases from V and 1 from J, leaving 12 bases between them. The germline V gene encodes CDR1 SGHDT and CDR2 YYEEEE.

J is TRBJ2-3 and V is TRBV19, with D possibly being TRBD1 (5 bases). Germline lookup yields CDR1 LNHDA and CDR2 SQIVND (reference sequence). V lost 3 bases to trimming and J lost 3 bases, with 13 bases between them. The CDR3 length is 15 residues. The CDR3 nucleotides read TGTGCCAGTAGTATTGACAGCCCCTATACAGATACGCAGTATTTT. Its translation: CASSIDSPYTDTQYF.